Presented here are 10 T cell receptor beta chains from one specimen sequenced in a study of T cell responses to AZD1222 COVID-19 vaccine. Assay: immunoSEQ multiplex PCR; the TCRdb copy retains only in-frame clones and omits some. Among about 86,000 clones listed, 90% were seen once. The sample in question was peripheral blood, obtained on day 0 of AZD1222 vaccination. These receptor sequences come from an adult in good health.

The CDR3, as DNA: TGTGCCAGCAGCCCGCGGGGGGGAAAAAATTTCGCCCTCCACTTT. This codes for CASSPRGGKNFALHF. The chain recombines TRBV7-6 with TRBJ1-6; perhaps TRBD1 as D (5 bases). V was trimmed by 5 bases and J by 14 bases, leaving 22 bases between them. Germline V CDR1 and CDR2: SGHVS, FNYEAQ. This CDR3 contains 15 residues.

The sample holds one count of this clone. The chain is built from TRBV7-9 and TRBJ2-5, with 7 bases that match TRBD1. This CDR3 is built from 14 residues. J was trimmed by 5 bases and V by 1 base; bases with no gene match: 4. The germline gives CDR1 SEHNR, CDR2 FQNEAQ (reference sequence). The CDR3 sequence is CASSLGTTGETQYF. The CDR3 bases are TGTGCCAGCAGCTTAGGGACGACAGGGGAGACCCAGTACTTC.

The rearrangement joins TRBV7-9 to TRBJ1-3; a possible D gene is TRBD1 (5 bases). V was shortened by 1 base and J by 4 bases, with 11 bases between the two germline ends. The CDR3 covers 15 residues. Germline loops: CDR1 SEHNR, CDR2 FQNEAQ (reference sequence). The CDR3 sequence is CASSLVQGAGNTIYF. The CDR3 DNA is TGTGCCAGCAGCTTAGTTCAGGGAGCGGGAAACACCATATATTTT. The variable domain in full, completed from reference TRBV7-9 and TRBJ1-3, reads DTGVSQNPRHKITKRGQNVTFRCDPISEHNRLYWYRQTLGQGPEFLTYFQNEAQLEKSRLLSDRFSAERPKGSFSTLEIQRTEQGDSAMYLCASSLVQGAGNTIYFGEGSWLTVV.

The chain carries TRBV6-1 and TRBJ2-1; 9 nucleotides line up with TRBD1. The V and J ends lost 4 bases and 5 bases, in that order; junction bases with no gene match: 12. From germline, CDR1 is MNHNS and CDR2 SASEGT. The CDR3 spans 17 residues. CDR3 nucleotide sequence: TGTGCCAGCAGTGTAGGTAGAAACAGGGGGCAGGACAATGAGCAGTTCTTC. This gives the protein CASSVGRNRGQDNEQFF.

The chain links TRBV10-3 to TRBJ1-4; D uncertain. Germline assignment: CDR1 ENHRY and CDR2 SYGVKD. The CDR3 extends over 12 amino acids. V shed 6 bases and J shed 0 bases, with 2 bases lying between them. CDR3 nucleotides: TGTGCCATCAGCGCAACTAATGAAAAACTGTTTTTT. Translated, it gives CAISATNEKLFF.

The chain has TRBV9 and TRBJ1-1; 8 bases map to TRBD1. This CDR3 contains 18 residues. In germline, CDR1 is SGDLS, CDR2 YYNGEE. J was trimmed by 0 bases and V by 0 bases; bases with no gene match: 10. CDR3 in amino acids: CASSVGGAGGRMNTEAFF. CDR3 sequence (DNA): TGTGCCAGCAGCGTAGGCGGGGCAGGGGGCCGCATGAACACTGAAGCTTTCTTT.

This chain connects TRBV10-2 to TRBJ2-7; D unresolved. Germline lookup yields CDR1 WSHSY and CDR2 SAAADI. V lost 3 bases, J lost 3 bases, and 12 bases lay in between. CDR3 length: 14 residues. CDR3 in DNA: TGCGCCAGCAGTGAACGACAAGGTCTCTACGAGCAGTACTTC. It codes for CASSERQGLYEQYF.

The chain links TRBV7-9 to TRBJ1-3, with D uncertain. The germline CDR1 and CDR2 sequences are SEHNR and FQNEAQ (reference sequence). V lost 4 bases, J lost 2 bases, and 9 bases lay in between. The length of the CDR3 is 14 residues. The CDR3 DNA reads TGTGCCAGCAGCTCTGGGGTAACTGGAAACACCATATATTTT. It yields the protein CASSSGVTGNTIYF. Full variable domain (missing parts from reference TRBV7-9 and TRBJ1-3): DTGVSQNPRHKITKRGQNVTFRCDPISEHNRLYWYRQTLGQGPEFLTYFQNEAQLEKSRLLSDRFSAERPKGSFSTLEIQRTEQGDSAMYLCASSSGVTGNTIYFGEGSWLTVV.

This chain connects TRBV27 to TRBJ2-1, with D tentatively TRBD2 (5 bases). This CDR3 contains 14 residues. V gave up 6 bases and J gave up 3 bases, with 12 bases separating them. Looked up from germline, CDR1 is MNHEY and CDR2 is SMNVEV (reference sequence). This chain's CDR3 is CASSQAAVYNEQFF. DNA of the CDR3: TGTGCCAGCAGCCAGGCAGCGGTCTACAATGAGCAGTTCTTC.

This clone was recorded a few times. The CDR3 nucleotides read TGTGCCAGCAGCTCAGGGTTGGAGTACAATGAGCAGTTCTTC. Amino acids: CASSSGLEYNEQFF. The rearrangement joins TRBV13 to TRBJ2-1, with a weak D call TRBD1 (5 bases). CDR1 is PRHDT, CDR2 FYEKMQ, per germline (reference sequence). Trimming took 4 bases from V and 4 from J, leaving 11 bases between them. The CDR3 contains 14 residues.